The 26 T cell receptor beta chains given below trace back to one sample, sequenced in a study of blood T cell repertoires in COVID-19. Data came from immunoSEQ multiplex PCR; TCRdb stores just in-frame clones and leaves some out. The data show just over 90,000 clones, approximately 86% seen once. The sequenced sample consisted of peripheral blood. Receptors were obtained from a woman older than 75 with acute or convalescent COVID-19.

J is TRBJ1-2 and V is TRBV24-1; a possible D gene is TRBD1 (6 bases). The V end lost 4 bases, the J end lost 2 bases, and 10 bases lay between the germline ends. CDR1 and CDR2 from the germline V gene are KGHDR and SFDVKD. The length of the CDR3 is 14 residues. The CDR3 loop reads CATSELDRNYGYTF. DNA for the CDR3: TGTGCCACCAGTGAACTGGACAGAAACTATGGCTACACCTTC.

V gene TRBV29-1 combines with J gene TRBJ2-1; the match to TRBD2 covers 10 bases. Per the germline V gene, CDR1 is SQVTM and CDR2 is ANQGSEA. The CDR3 loop spans 14 amino acids. Unmatched junction bases numbered 17, after V lost 6 bases and J lost 15 bases. CDR3 coding DNA: TGCAGCGTCAAACCCACTAGCGGGAACAGTAATAGGTTCTTC. This gives the protein CSVKPTSGNSNRFF.

Points on this clone: Likely a read error: the CDR3 ends without its conserved phenylalanine or tryptophan. It is unclear where the CDR3 begins or ends on the DNA, so no DNA is shown, and the CDR3 is as TCRdb lists it. The chain combines TRBV19 with TRBJ2-7; the DNA was not compared with TRBD1, the D call given in the table. Per germline, CDR1 LNHDA and CDR2 SQIVND (reference sequence). The CDR3 is 8 residues long, counting both termini. CDR3 protein: CASSIPIP.

The CDR3 region has the DNA TGCGCCAGCAGCTCCCAGGGAAGTACCTACGAGCAGTACTTC. Its protein product is CASSSQGSTYEQYF. The genes are TRBV5-1 and TRBJ2-7, with TRBD1 as a possible D gene (5 bases). The CDR3 covers 14 residues. Trimming removed 3 bases from V and 2 bases from J, with 12 bases in between. Germline-derived CDR1 and CDR2 are SGHRS and YFSETQ.

This chain uses TRBV19 with TRBJ1-1; the match to TRBD1 covers 8 bases. Trimming removed 7 bases from V and 0 bases from J; junction bases left unmatched: 1. Germline V gene sequence: CDR1 LNHDA, CDR2 SQIVND (reference sequence). There are 13 residues in the CDR3. CDR3 loop: CASKDRVNTEAFF. CDR3 DNA sequence: TGTGCCAGTAAGGACAGGGTGAACACTGAAGCTTTCTTT. Using reference TRBV19 and TRBJ1-1 for the parts outside the CDR3, the full variable domain is DGGITQSPKYLFRKEGQNVTLSCEQNLNHDAMYWYRQDPGQGLRLIYYSQIVNDFQKGDIAEGYSVSREKKESFPLTVTSAQKNPTAFYLCASKDRVNTEAFFGQGTRLTVV.

The rearrangement links TRBV7-9 to TRBJ1-6; D is unclear. The CDR3 covers 15 residues. In germline, CDR1 is SEHNR, CDR2 FQNEAQ (reference sequence). V shed 4 bases and J shed 6 bases, with 13 bases lying between them. The CDR3 DNA reads TGTGCCAGCAGCTCCGACATCTTTCTTAATTCACCCCTCCACTTT. It translates to CASSSDIFLNSPLHF.

The gene calls are TRBV5-1 and TRBJ1-1; possibly TRBD1 for D (5 bases). From germline, CDR1 is SGHRS and CDR2 YFSETQ. V was pared by 1 base and J by 2 bases, with 12 bases between. This CDR3 comprises 15 residues. In nucleotides, the CDR3 is TGCGCCAGCAGCTTGACTGGGGCGCGAAACACTGAAGCTTTCTTT. Protein sequence: CASSLTGARNTEAFF.

This clone showed up just a few times. V gene TRBV9 combines with J gene TRBJ2-6, with 8 bases lining up with TRBD1. Losses at the gene ends were 6 bases for V and 0 bases for J; bases not matched to a gene: 8. The CDR3 runs to 17 residues. CDR1 SGDLS and CDR2 YYNGEE come from the germline V gene. In DNA form, the CDR3 reads TGTGCCAGCACCCCAGGGGGCCTTAACTCTGGGGCCAACGTCCTGACTTTC. The encoded protein is CASTPGGLNSGANVLTF.

For the CDR3, the DNA is TGTGCCACCAGCATTAGCGGGGGGGCAGCCGGGGAGCTGTTTTTT. This gives the protein CATSISGGAAGELFF. The rearrangement links TRBV15 to TRBJ2-2; 11 bases agree with TRBD2. The germline V gene encodes CDR1 LNHNV and CDR2 YYDKDF (reference sequence). Losses at the gene ends were 4 bases for V and 6 bases for J; bases not matched to a gene: 4. The CDR3 is 15 amino acids. Full variable domain (rest looked up from reference TRBV15 and TRBJ2-2): DAMVIQNPRYQVTQFGKPVTLSCSQTLNHNVMYWYQQKSSQAPKLLFHYYDKDFNNEADTPDNFQSRRPNTSFCFLDIRSPGLGDTAMYLCATSISGGAAGELFFGEGSRLTVL.

This clone was found once. J is TRBJ1-1 and V is TRBV29-1; 7 nucleotides align to TRBD1. V lost 7 bases and J lost 6; bases outside the gene matches: 8. The germline gives CDR1 SQVTM, CDR2 ANQGSEA. The CDR3 runs 12 residues. The chain's CDR3 is CSGGRDSAEAFF. DNA for the CDR3: TGCAGCGGTGGGCGGGACAGTGCTGAAGCTTTCTTT.

Concerning this clone itself: The junction differs from germline at one of its ends, possibly a read error. The CDR3 loop reads CASSLSQNTEAFF. CDR3 nucleotides: TGTGCTAGCAGCTTGAGTCAGAACACTGAAGCTTTCTTT. This chain uses TRBV7-7 with TRBJ1-1; no reliable D call. This CDR3 has 13 amino acids. Germline V gene sequence: CDR1 SSHAT, CDR2 FNYEAQ (reference sequence).

The rearrangement joins TRBV5-1 to TRBJ2-5; 9 nucleotides agree with TRBD2. With V trimmed by 5 bases and J by 4 bases, 3 bases remained unmatched. From germline, CDR1 is SGHRS and CDR2 YFSETQ. This CDR3 comprises 13 residues. CDR3 DNA: TGCGCCAGCAGACCTAGCGGGGTAGAGACCCAGTACTTC. Translation: CASRPSGVETQYF.

The V and J genes are TRBV5-1 and TRBJ1-1, with D unclear. The germline V gene encodes CDR1 SGHRS and CDR2 YFSETQ. Trimming removed 0 bases from V and 4 bases from J, with 7 bases in between. The CDR3 spans 13 residues. The CDR3 DNA reads TGCGCCAGCAGCTTGGAGAGGGTCACTGAAGCTTTCTTT. It specifies CASSLERVTEAFF.

This clone was seen only once. V and J are TRBV5-1 and TRBJ1-5, with 7 bases that match TRBD1. Germline values: CDR1 SGHRS, CDR2 YFSETQ. This CDR3 has 14 amino acids. The ends lost 0 bases at V and 4 bases at J; junction bases unmatched: 1. Here the CDR3 DNA reads TGCGCCAGCAGCTTGGGGGACAGAAATCAGCCCCAGCATTTT. It specifies CASSLGDRNQPQHF.

The J gene is TRBJ2-7, the V gene TRBV7-2; 10 nucleotides match TRBD2. J gave up 5 bases and V 1 base, and 17 bases lay outside the gene matches. The CDR3 spans 19 residues. CDR1 is SGHTA and CDR2 is FQGNSA in the germline V gene. The CDR3 spells CASSLGFYGSGGLRNEQYF. As DNA, the CDR3 is TGTGCCAGCAGCTTAGGGTTCTACGGTAGCGGGGGGCTGAGGAACGAGCAGTACTTC.

Only one count was recorded for this clone. DNA for the CDR3: TGTGCCAGCAGCTTAGGGGCAGGGGTTAGAGCTTTCTTT. It specifies CASSLGAGVRAFF. The V gene is TRBV11-2, the J gene TRBJ1-1, with D perhaps TRBD1 (6 bases). CDR3 length equals 13 residues. Germline V gives CDR1 SGHAT, CDR2 FQNNGV. The V end was cut by 1 base, the J end by 10 bases, with 13 bases between.

J is TRBJ2-7 and V is TRBV5-1; 10 bases match TRBD2. V shed 3 bases, J shed 5 bases, and the junction held 8 bases outside the gene matches. The CDR3 runs 15 residues. Germline V gene data show CDR1 as SGHRS and CDR2 as YFSETQ. The CDR3 sequence: CASSSGTSVFDEQYF. CDR3 in DNA: TGCGCCAGCAGCTCCGGGACTAGCGTATTCGACGAGCAGTACTTC.

This sequence joins TRBV3-1 (or the pseudogene TRBV3-2) and TRBJ2-7; 8 bases are shared with TRBD1. The V gene end was trimmed by 4 bases and the J gene end by 1 base; junction bases not matched to a gene: 0. CDR3 length: 13 amino acids. Germline V gene sequence: CDR1 LGHDT, CDR2 YNNKEL (reference sequence). CDR3 in amino acids: CASSRTGSYEQYF. CDR3 nucleotide sequence: TGTGCCAGCAGCCGGACAGGGTCCTACGAGCAGTACTTC.

The V call is TRBV7-2, the J call TRBJ2-5; TRBD2 agrees at 11 bases. The CDR3 runs to 16 residues. V trimming: 2 bases; J trimming: 5 bases; junction bases outside the gene matches: 7. Germline values: CDR1 SGHTA, CDR2 FQGNSA. Here the CDR3 DNA reads TGTGCCAGCAGCTTATTTAGCGGGGGGGCTGGGGAGACCCAGTACTTC. Translated, it gives CASSLFSGGAGETQYF.

This clone was seen only once. The J gene is TRBJ1-2, the V gene TRBV5-1; 7 bases are a match to TRBD1. J lost 6 bases, V lost 1 base, and 6 bases had no gene match. Germline V CDR1 and CDR2: SGHRS, YFSETQ. The CDR3 covers 14 residues. Written as DNA, the CDR3 is TGCGCCAGCAGCTTGAACAGGGGCGAAGATGGCTACACCTTC. Its protein is CASSLNRGEDGYTF.

This clone occurred once. This chain connects TRBV6-6 to TRBJ1-5; 9 bases agree with TRBD1. The germline V gene encodes CDR1 MNHNY and CDR2 SVGAGI (reference sequence). This CDR3 contains 14 residues. J was trimmed by 4 bases and V by 5 bases; bases with no gene match: 3. The CDR3 loop is CASSRDRANQPQHF. For the CDR3, the DNA is TGTGCCAGCAGTAGGGACAGGGCGAATCAGCCCCAGCATTTT.

The rearrangement joins TRBV30 to TRBJ1-6, with unresolved D. The CDR3 length is 16 residues. The V gene's germline CDR1 is GTSNPN and CDR2 SVGIG (reference sequence). V shed 3 bases and J shed 10 bases, with 22 bases lying between them. The CDR3 DNA sequence: TGTGCCTGGAGCGAACGGGCCCCCGGAGGGCGATCACCCCTCCACTTT. It translates to CAWSERAPGGRSPLHF.

This rearrangement joins TRBV11-3 to TRBJ2-7, with D uncertain. Germline V gene sequence: CDR1 SGHNT, CDR2 YENEEA. The CDR3 is 12 amino acids. Trimming shortened V by 5 bases and J by 4 bases, and 9 bases separated the two germline ends. The CDR3 nucleotides are TGTGCCAGCAGCGAGCCCTCTTACGAGCAGTACTTC. It specifies CASSEPSYEQYF.

This sequence joins TRBV7-9 and TRBJ1-2; D unresolved. CDR1 and CDR2 from the germline V gene are SEHNR and FQNEAQ (reference sequence). The V and J ends lost 1 base and 7 bases respectively, with 13 bases between them. The CDR3 extends over 14 amino acids. CDR3 residues: CASSLDFEGRGYTF. The CDR3 bases are TGTGCCAGCAGCTTAGATTTCGAGGGTCGTGGCTACACCTTC. The full variable domain, with the rest looked up from reference TRBV7-9 and TRBJ1-2, is DTGVSQNPRHKITKRGQNVTFRCDPISEHNRLYWYRQTLGQGPEFLTYFQNEAQLEKSRLLSDRFSAERPKGSFSTLEIQRTEQGDSAMYLCASSLDFEGRGYTFGSGTRLTVV.

This clone was seen more than once but under ten times. The chain is built from TRBV28 and TRBJ1-2, with D possibly being TRBD1 (5 bases). Germline CDR1 MDHEN, CDR2 SYDVKM. This CDR3 has 14 residues. Trimming pared 5 bases from V and 6 bases from J, leaving 16 bases between. The CDR3 sequence: CASSGGRVYDGYTF. CDR3 in DNA: TGTGCCAGCAGTGGCGGCAGGGTATATGATGGCTACACCTTC.

V is TRBV19 and J is TRBJ1-6; a possible D gene is TRBD1 (6 bases). Germline V CDR1 and CDR2: LNHDA, SQIVND (reference sequence). The CDR3 contains 16 residues. V was clipped by 5 bases and J by 4 bases, with 15 bases between them. CDR3 sequence reads: CASSRGGAPYNSPLHF. CDR3 DNA: TGTGCCAGTAGTCGGGGGGGCGCCCCTTATAATTCACCCCTCCACTTT.